The following is a TCR beta chain sequence with its context. These data are taken from a study of cytomegalovirus exposure and HLA in healthy donors. Data came from immunoSEQ multiplex PCR; TCRdb stores just in-frame clones and leaves some out. The profile shows roughly 180,000 clones, around 86% of them singletons. The CDR3 sequence is 12 residues long. Germline CDR1 reads MNHNY; CDR2 reads SVGAGI (reference sequence). V lost 5 bases and J lost 8, with 11 bases in between. The sample comprised PBMCs. The sequence was collected from a young man in good health and CMV-seropositive. The chain joins TRBV6-6 to TRBJ2-3; possible D gene TRBD1, 6 bases. For the CDR3, the DNA is TGTGCCAGCAGTGGACAGCAGGGTACGCAGTATTTT. As protein: CASSGQQGTQYF.